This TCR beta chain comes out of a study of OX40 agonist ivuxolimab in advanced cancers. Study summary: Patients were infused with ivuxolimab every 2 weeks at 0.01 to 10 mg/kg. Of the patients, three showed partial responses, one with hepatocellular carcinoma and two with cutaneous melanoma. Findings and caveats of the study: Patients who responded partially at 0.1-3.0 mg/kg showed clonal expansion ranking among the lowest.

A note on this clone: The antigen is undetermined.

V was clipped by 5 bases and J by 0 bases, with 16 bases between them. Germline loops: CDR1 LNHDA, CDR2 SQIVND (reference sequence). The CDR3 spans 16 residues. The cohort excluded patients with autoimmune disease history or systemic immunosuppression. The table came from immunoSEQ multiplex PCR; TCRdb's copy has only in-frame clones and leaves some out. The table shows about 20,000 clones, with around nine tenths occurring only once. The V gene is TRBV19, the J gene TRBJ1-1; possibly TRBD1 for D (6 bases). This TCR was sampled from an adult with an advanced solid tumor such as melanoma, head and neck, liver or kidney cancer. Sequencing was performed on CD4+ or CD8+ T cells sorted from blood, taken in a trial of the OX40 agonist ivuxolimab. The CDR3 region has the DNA TGTGCCAGTAGTTCCCGGACAGCCCCCTTGAACACTGAAGCTTTCTTT. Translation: CASSSRTAPLNTEAFF. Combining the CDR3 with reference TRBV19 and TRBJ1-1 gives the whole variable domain DGGITQSPKYLFRKEGQNVTLSCEQNLNHDAMYWYRQDPGQGLRLIYYSQIVNDFQKGDIAEGYSVSREKKESFPLTVTSAQKNPTAFYLCASSSRTAPLNTEAFFGQGTRLTVV.